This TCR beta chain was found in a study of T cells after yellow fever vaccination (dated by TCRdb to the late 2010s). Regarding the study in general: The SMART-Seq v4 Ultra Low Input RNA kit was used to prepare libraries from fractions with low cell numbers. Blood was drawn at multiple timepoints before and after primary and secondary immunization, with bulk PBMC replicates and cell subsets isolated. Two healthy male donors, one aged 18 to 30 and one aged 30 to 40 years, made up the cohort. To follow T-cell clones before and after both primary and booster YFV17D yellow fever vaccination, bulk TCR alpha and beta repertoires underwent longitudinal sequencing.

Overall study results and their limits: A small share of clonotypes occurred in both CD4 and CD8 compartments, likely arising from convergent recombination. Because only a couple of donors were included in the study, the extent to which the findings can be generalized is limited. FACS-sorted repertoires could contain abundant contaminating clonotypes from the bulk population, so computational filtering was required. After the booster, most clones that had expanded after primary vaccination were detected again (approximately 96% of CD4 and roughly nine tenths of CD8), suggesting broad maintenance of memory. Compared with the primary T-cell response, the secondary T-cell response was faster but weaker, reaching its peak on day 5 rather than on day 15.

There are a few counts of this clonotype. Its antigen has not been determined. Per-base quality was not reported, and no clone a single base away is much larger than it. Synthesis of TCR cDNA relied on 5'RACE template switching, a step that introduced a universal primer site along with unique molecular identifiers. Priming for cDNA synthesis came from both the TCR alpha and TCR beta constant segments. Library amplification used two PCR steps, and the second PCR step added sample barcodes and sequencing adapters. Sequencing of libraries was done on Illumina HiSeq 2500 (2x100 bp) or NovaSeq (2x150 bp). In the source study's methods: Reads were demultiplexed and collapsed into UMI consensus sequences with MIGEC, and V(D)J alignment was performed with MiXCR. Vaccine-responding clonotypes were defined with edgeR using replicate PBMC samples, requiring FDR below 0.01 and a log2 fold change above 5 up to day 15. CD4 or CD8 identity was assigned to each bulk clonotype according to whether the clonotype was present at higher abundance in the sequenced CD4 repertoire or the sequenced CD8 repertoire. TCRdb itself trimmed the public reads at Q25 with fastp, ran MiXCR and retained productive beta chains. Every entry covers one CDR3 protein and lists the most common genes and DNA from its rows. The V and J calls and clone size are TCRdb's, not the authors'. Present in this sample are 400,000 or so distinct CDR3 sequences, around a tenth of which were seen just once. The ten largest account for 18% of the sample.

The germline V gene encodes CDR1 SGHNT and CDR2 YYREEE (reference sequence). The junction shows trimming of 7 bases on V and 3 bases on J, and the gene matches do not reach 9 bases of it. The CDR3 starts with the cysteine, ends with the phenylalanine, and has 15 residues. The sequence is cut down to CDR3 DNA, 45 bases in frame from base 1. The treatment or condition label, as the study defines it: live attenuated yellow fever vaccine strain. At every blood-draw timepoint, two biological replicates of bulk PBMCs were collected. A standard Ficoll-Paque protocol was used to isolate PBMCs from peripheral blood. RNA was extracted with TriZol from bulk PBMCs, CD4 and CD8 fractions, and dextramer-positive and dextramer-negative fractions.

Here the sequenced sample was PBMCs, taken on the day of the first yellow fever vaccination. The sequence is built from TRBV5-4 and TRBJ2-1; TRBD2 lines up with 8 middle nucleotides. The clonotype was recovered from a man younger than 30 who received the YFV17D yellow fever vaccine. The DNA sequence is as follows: TGTGCCAGCCTCAATAGCGGGGCCCACTACAATGAGCAGTTCTTC. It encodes CASLNSGAHYNEQFF. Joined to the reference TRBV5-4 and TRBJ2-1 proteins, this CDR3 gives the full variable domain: ETGVTQSPTHLIKTRGQQVTLRCSSQSGHNTVSWYQQALGQGPQFIFQYYREEENGRGNFPPRFSGLQFPNYSSELNVNALELDDSALYLCASLNSGAHYNEQFFGPGTRLTVL.